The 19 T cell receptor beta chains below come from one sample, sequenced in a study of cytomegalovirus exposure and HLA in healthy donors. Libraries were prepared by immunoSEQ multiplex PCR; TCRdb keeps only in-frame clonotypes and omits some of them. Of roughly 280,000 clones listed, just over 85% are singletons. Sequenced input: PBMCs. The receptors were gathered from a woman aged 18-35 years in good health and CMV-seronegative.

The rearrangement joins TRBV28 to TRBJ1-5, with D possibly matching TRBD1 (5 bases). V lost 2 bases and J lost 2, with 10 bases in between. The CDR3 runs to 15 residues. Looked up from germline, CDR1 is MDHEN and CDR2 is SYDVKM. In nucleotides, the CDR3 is TGTGCCAGCAGTTTAGACGGGGGAGGCAATCAGCCCCAGCATTTT. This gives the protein CASSLDGGGNQPQHF.

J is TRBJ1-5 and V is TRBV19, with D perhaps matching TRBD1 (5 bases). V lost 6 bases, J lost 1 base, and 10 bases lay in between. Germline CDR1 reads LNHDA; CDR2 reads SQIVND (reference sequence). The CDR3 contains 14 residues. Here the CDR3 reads CASSWGRSNQPQHF. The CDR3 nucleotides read TGTGCCAGTAGCTGGGGGAGGAGCAATCAGCCCCAGCATTTT.

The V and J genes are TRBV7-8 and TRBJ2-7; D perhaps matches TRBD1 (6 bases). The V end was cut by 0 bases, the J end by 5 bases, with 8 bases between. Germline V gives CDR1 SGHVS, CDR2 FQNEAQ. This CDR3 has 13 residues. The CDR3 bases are TGTGCCAGCAGCTTAGCGGGGGCGAACGAGCAGTACTTC. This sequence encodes CASSLAGANEQYF.

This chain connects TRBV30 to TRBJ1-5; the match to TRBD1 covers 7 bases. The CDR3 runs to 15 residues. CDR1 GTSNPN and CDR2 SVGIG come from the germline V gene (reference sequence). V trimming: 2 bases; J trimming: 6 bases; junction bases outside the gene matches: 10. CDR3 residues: CAWSISTGMGQPQHF. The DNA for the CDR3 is TGTGCCTGGAGTATCTCGACAGGGATGGGTCAGCCCCAGCATTTT.

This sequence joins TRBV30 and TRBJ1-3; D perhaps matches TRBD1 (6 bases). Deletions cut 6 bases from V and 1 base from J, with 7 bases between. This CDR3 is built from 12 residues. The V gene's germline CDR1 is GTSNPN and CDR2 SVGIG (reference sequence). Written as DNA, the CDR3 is TGTGCCTGTACAGGGTCTGGAAACACCATATATTTT. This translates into CACTGSGNTIYF.

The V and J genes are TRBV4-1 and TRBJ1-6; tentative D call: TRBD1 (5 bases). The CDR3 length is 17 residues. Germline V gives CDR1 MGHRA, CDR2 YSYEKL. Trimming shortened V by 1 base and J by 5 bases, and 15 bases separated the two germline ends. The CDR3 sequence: CASSQVQGRSHNSPLHF. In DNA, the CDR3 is TGCGCCAGCAGCCAAGTCCAGGGAAGGAGTCATAATTCACCCCTCCACTTT.

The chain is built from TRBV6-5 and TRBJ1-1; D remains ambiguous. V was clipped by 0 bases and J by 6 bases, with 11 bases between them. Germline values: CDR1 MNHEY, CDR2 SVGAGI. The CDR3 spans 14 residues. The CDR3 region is CASSYSSQVPEAFF. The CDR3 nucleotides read TGTGCCAGCAGTTACTCCTCTCAGGTCCCTGAAGCTTTCTTT.

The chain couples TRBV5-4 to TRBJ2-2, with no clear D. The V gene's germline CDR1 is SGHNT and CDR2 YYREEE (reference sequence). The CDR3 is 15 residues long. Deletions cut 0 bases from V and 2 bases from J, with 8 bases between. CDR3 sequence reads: CASSLGAENTGELFF. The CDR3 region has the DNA TGTGCCAGCAGCTTGGGGGCAGAAAACACCGGGGAGCTGTTTTTT.

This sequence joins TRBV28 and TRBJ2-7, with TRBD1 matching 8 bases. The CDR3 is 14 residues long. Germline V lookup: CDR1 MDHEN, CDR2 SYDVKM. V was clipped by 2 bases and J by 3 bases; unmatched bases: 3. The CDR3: CASSLIGQGYEQYF. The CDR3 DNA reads TGTGCCAGCAGTTTAATAGGACAGGGCTACGAGCAGTACTTC.

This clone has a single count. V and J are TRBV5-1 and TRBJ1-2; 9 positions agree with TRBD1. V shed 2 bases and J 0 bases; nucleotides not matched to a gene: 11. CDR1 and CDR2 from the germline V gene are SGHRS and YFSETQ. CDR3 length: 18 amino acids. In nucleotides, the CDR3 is TGCGCCAGCAGCTTTCTACCGGCGGGACAGGGAGCTAACTATGGCTACACCTTC. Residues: CASSFLPAGQGANYGYTF.

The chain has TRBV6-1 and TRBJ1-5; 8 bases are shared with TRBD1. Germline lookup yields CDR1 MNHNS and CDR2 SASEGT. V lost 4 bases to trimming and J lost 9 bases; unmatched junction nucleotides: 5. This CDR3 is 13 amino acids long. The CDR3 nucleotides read TGTGCCAGCAGTGGACAGGGGATTCGGCCCCAGCATTTT. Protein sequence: CASSGQGIRPQHF.

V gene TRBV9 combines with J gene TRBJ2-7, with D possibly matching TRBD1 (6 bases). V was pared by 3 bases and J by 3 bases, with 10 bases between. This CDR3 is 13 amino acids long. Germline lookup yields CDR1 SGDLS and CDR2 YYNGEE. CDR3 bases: TGTGCCAGCAGCGCGGGACAAGTCTACGAGCAGTACTTC. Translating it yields CASSAGQVYEQYF.

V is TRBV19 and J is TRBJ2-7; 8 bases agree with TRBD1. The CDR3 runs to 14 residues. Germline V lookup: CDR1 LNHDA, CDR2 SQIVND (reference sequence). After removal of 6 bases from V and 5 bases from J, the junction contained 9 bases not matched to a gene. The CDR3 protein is CASSWTGSLDEQYF. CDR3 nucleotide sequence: TGTGCCAGTAGCTGGACAGGGAGTTTGGACGAGCAGTACTTC.

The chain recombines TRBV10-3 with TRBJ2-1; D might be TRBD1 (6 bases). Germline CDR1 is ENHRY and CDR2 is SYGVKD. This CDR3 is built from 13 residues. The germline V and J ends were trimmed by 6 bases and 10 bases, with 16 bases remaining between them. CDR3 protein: CAISRKQGWEQFF. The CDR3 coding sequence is TGTGCCATCAGCCGAAAACAGGGCTGGGAGCAGTTCTTC.

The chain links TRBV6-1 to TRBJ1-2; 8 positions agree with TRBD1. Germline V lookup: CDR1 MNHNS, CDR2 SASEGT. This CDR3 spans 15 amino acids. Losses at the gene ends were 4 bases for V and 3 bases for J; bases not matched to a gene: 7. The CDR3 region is CASSVRTGIHYGYTF. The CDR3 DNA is TGTGCCAGCAGTGTTAGGACAGGGATTCACTATGGCTACACCTTC.

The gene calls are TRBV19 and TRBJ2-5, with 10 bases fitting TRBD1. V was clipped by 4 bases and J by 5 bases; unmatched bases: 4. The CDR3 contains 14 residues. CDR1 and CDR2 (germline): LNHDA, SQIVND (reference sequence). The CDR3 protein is CASSTDRGTETQYF. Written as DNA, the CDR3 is TGTGCCAGTAGTACGGACAGGGGGACGGAGACCCAGTACTTC. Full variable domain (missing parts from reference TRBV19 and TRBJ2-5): DGGITQSPKYLFRKEGQNVTLSCEQNLNHDAMYWYRQDPGQGLRLIYYSQIVNDFQKGDIAEGYSVSREKKESFPLTVTSAQKNPTAFYLCASSTDRGTETQYFGPGTRLLVL.

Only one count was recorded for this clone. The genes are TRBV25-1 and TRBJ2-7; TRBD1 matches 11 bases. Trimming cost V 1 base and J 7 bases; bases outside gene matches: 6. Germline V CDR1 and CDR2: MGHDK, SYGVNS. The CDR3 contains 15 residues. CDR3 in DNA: TGTGCCAGCAGTGAATTGGGACAGGGGGTTAGTGAGCAGTACTTC. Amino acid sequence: CASSELGQGVSEQYF.

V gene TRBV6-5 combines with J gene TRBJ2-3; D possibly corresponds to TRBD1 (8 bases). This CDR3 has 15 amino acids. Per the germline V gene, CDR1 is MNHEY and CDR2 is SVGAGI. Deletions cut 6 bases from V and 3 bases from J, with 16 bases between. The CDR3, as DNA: TGTGCCAGCAGGCGCACAGGGGGGGGGACAGATACGCAGTATTTT. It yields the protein CASRRTGGGTDTQYF.

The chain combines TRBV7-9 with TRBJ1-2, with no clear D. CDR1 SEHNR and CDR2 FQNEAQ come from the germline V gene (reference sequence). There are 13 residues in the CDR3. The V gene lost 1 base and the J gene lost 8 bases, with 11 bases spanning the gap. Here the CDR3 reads CASSLVRSQGYTF. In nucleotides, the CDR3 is TGTGCCAGCAGCTTAGTACGGAGCCAGGGCTACACCTTC.